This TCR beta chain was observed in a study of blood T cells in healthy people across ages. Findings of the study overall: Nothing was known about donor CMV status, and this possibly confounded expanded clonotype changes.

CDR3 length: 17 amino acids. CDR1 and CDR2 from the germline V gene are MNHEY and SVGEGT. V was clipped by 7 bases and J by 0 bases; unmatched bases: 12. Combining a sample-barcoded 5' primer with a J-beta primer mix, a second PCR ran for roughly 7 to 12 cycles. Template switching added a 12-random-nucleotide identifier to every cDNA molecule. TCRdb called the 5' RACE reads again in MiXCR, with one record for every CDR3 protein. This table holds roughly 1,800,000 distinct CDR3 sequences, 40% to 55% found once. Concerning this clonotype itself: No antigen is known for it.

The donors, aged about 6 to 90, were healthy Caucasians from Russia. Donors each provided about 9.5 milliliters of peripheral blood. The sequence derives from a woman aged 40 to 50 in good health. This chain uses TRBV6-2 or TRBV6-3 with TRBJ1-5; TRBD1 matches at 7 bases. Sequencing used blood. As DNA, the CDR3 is TGTGCCAGCACCGGGACCTCAGGGGGTTATAGCAATCAGCCCCAGCATTTT. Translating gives CASTGTSGGYSNQPQHF.